Each of the 28 T cell receptor beta chains below was sequenced from the same sample in a study of early T cells in non-severe SARS-CoV-2 infection. TCRdb analysed the 5' RACE reads with MiXCR anew, one entry per CDR3 protein. The table shows tens of thousands of distinct CDR3 sequences, with around 9.7% occurring only once. The sample taken for sequencing was whole blood. These receptors originate from an adult who was a healthcare worker with PCR-confirmed SARS-CoV-2 infection or an uninfected control (not recorded which).

The table lists this clonotype with many counts. The chain employs TRBV5-5 and TRBJ2-1; 13 bases align to TRBD2. With V trimmed by 3 bases and J by 1 base, 4 bases remained unmatched. Germline assignment: CDR1 SGHKS and CDR2 YYEKEE (reference sequence). CDR3 length: 17 residues. In DNA, the CDR3 is TGTGCCAGCAGCTGGGTGGGACTAGCGGGGTCCTACAATGAGCAGTTCTTC. Translated, it gives CASSWVGLAGSYNEQFF.

This clonotype was detected ten times or more. The genes are TRBV6-1 and TRBJ2-1, with D unresolved. The germline V and J ends were trimmed by 0 bases and 4 bases, with 10 bases remaining between them. CDR1 and CDR2 (germline): MNHNS, SASEGT. The CDR3 runs to 15 residues. CDR3 residues: CASSEAPPPYNEQFF. CDR3 nucleotide sequence: TGTGCCAGCAGTGAAGCCCCTCCCCCGTACAATGAGCAGTTCTTC.

V and J are TRBV5-1 and TRBJ2-3; TRBD1 matches at 7 bases. Germline V gene sequence: CDR1 SGHRS, CDR2 YFSETQ. The CDR3 sequence is 14 residues long. Germline trimming cut 7 bases from V and 0 bases from J; bases unmatched to any gene: 5. CDR3 coding DNA: TGCGCCAGCTTCGACAGGGCGAGCACAGATACGCAGTATTTT. As protein: CASFDRASTDTQYF. Filled out from reference TRBV5-1 and TRBJ2-3, the complete variable domain reads KAGVTQTPRYLIKTRGQQVTLSCSPISGHRSVSWYQQTPGQGLQFLFEYFSETQRNKGNFPGRFSGRQFSNSRSEMNVSTLELGDSALYLCASFDRASTDTQYFGPGTRLTVL.

The chain links TRBV6-2 or TRBV6-3 to TRBJ2-1; no definite D call. V dropped 5 bases and J dropped 0 bases, with 17 bases sitting between them. CDR1 and CDR2 from the germline V gene are MNHEY and SVGEGT. This CDR3 spans 17 amino acids. This CDR3 is CASSGLRVPSSYNEQFF. CDR3 DNA sequence: TGTGCCAGCAGTGGCCTTAGGGTGCCGAGCTCCTACAATGAGCAGTTCTTC.

This clonotype occurred a few times. The chain links TRBV5-5 to TRBJ2-3, with a possible D match to TRBD1 (6 bases). The CDR3 has 15 amino acids. CDR1 and CDR2 (germline): SGHKS, YYEKEE (reference sequence). The germline V and J ends were trimmed by 4 bases and 2 bases, with 14 bases remaining between them. This CDR3 reads CASSGGHPATDTQYF. In DNA form, the CDR3 reads TGTGCCAGCAGCGGGGGACACCCTGCCACAGATACGCAGTATTTT.

This clonotype was detected ten times or more. The chain links TRBV5-1 to TRBJ2-5; TRBD2 matches at 12 bases. The CDR3 runs 15 residues. V lost 1 base and J lost 2; bases outside the gene matches: 0. CDR1 and CDR2 (germline): SGHRS, YFSETQ. The CDR3 DNA is TGCGCCAGCAGCTTGACTAGCGGGGGGCAAGAGACCCAGTACTTC. This translates into CASSLTSGGQETQYF.

The sample holds a few counts of this clonotype. V and J are TRBV10-3 and TRBJ1-1; tentatively, D is TRBD1 (6 bases). Germline V gene lookup returns CDR1 ENHRY and CDR2 SYGVKD. The ends were cut back, 2 bases at V and 11 bases at J, with 15 bases in the middle. This CDR3 is 13 amino acids long. CDR3 region: CAISEAYQGRAFF. In nucleotides, the CDR3 is TGTGCCATCAGTGAGGCGTACCAGGGGAGGGCTTTCTTT.

This chain links TRBV7-3 with TRBJ2-1; 9 bases are shared with TRBD1. Germline V lookup: CDR1 SGHTA, CDR2 FQGTGA. The CDR3 length is 16 residues. V dropped 5 bases and J dropped 7; count of bases not matched to a gene: 12. CDR3 amino acids: CASSPQPGQGKNEQFF. For the CDR3, the DNA is TGTGCCAGCAGCCCCCAACCGGGACAGGGTAAAAATGAGCAGTTCTTC. Full variable domain (remainder filled in from reference TRBV7-3 and TRBJ2-1): GAGVSQTPSNKVTEKGKYVELRCDPISGHTALYWYRQSLGQGPEFLIYFQGTGAADDSGLPNDRFFAVRPEGSVSTLKIQRTERGDSAVYLCASSPQPGQGKNEQFFGPGTRLTVL.

This clonotype was counted only a few times. V usage is TRBV20-1 and J usage is TRBJ2-3, with 7 bases matching TRBD2. The CDR3 length is 14 residues. The trim removed 5 bases at V and 1 base at J, leaving 6 bases unmatched. The V gene's germline CDR1 is DFQATT and CDR2 SNEGSKA (reference sequence). CDR3 in amino acids: CSAREASGTDTQYF. CDR3 coding DNA: TGCAGTGCTCGGGAGGCTAGCGGCACAGATACGCAGTATTTT.

This clonotype was seen a few times. The V call is TRBV7-9, the J call TRBJ2-5, with D hard to call. The V gene lost 0 bases and the J gene lost 2 bases, with 7 bases spanning the gap. This CDR3 has 14 amino acids. Looked up from germline, CDR1 is SEHNR and CDR2 is FQNEAQ (reference sequence). In nucleotides, the CDR3 is TGTGCCAGCAGCTTAGCGTCAGCTCAAGAGACCCAGTACTTC. Its protein product is CASSLASAQETQYF.

Only one count was recorded for this clonotype. V is TRBV2 and J is TRBJ2-3; D possibly matches TRBD1 or TRBD2 (6 bases each). V lost 9 bases, J lost 1 base, and 17 bases lay in between. The CDR3 contains 15 residues. CDR1 is SNHLY and CDR2 is FYNNEI in the germline V gene. CDR3 region: CASCGTLRGTDTQYF. CDR3 bases: TGTGCCAGTTGCGGGACACTCCGGGGCACAGATACGCAGTATTTT. The full variable domain, with the rest looked up from reference TRBV2 and TRBJ2-3, is EPEVTQTPSHQVTQMGQEVILRCVPISNHLYFYWYRQILGQKVEFLVSFYNNEISEKSEIFDDQFSVERPDGSNFTLKIRSTKLEDSAMYFCASCGTLRGTDTQYFGPGTRLTVL.

V and J are TRBV5-1 and TRBJ2-7; D is unresolved. In germline, CDR1 is SGHRS, CDR2 YFSETQ. V lost 0 bases, J lost 0 bases, and 10 bases lay in between. The CDR3 is made up of 15 amino acids. DNA for the CDR3: TGCGCCAGCAGCTTGGATAGGACCGACTCCTACGAGCAGTACTTC. This gives the protein CASSLDRTDSYEQYF.

The chain has TRBV10-3 and TRBJ2-7; D possibly uses TRBD1 or TRBD2 (5 bases each). V gave up 2 bases and J gave up 5 bases, with 10 bases separating them. The germline V gene has CDR1 ENHRY and CDR2 SYGVKD. CDR3 length equals 13 residues. The CDR3 nucleotides read TGTGCCATCAGTGAGGGGGGTGGCCACGAGCAGTACTTC. Its protein is CAISEGGGHEQYF.

This clonotype was seen a few times. The rearrangement uses TRBV27 and TRBJ1-6, with D unclear. The CDR3 contains 16 residues. Germline CDR1 reads MNHEY; CDR2 reads SMNVEV (reference sequence). V lost 6 bases to trimming and J lost 13 bases, with 25 bases between them. DNA for the CDR3: TGTGCCAGCAGCCCCTGGACGGCCCCAAAAGGCGATCCCCTCCACTTT. This codes for CASSPWTAPKGDPLHF.

The sample holds a few counts of this clonotype. The CDR3 DNA follows: TGTGCCAGTAGTATAAGCGGGGGGCCTACATACTATGAGCAGTTCTTC. It yields the protein CASSISGGPTYYEQFF. The rearrangement links TRBV19 to TRBJ2-1; 9 positions agree with TRBD2. Per the germline V gene, CDR1 is LNHDA and CDR2 is SQIVND (reference sequence). This CDR3 contains 16 residues. V lost 2 bases and J lost 8; bases outside the gene matches: 10. The full variable domain, its missing parts supplied by reference TRBV19 and TRBJ2-1, is DGGITQSPKYLFRKEGQNVTLSCEQNLNHDAMYWYRQDPGQGLRLIYYSQIVNDFQKGDIAEGYSVSREKKESFPLTVTSAQKNPTAFYLCASSISGGPTYYEQFFGPGTRLTVL.

The rearrangement links TRBV9 to TRBJ2-1; possible D gene TRBD2, 7 bases. The V end was cut by 3 bases, the J end by 8 bases, with 18 bases between. Germline values: CDR1 SGDLS, CDR2 YYNGEE. CDR3 size: 15 residues. As DNA, the CDR3 is TGTGCCAGCAGCGCTAGGGGGGGCCCCTGGGATGAGCAGTTCTTC. This encodes CASSARGGPWDEQFF.

This clonotype was observed at least ten times. The CDR3 DNA reads TGCGCCAGCAGCTTGAGGGGTTCACCCCTCCACTTT. Its protein product is CASSLRGSPLHF. The V gene is TRBV5-1, the J gene TRBJ1-6, with TRBD1 as a possible D gene (5 bases). Trimming left V 1 base short and J 9 bases short, with 5 bases between. This CDR3 contains 12 residues. Germline V gene lookup returns CDR1 SGHRS and CDR2 YFSETQ.

Only a few counts were recorded for this clonotype. V is TRBV6-5 and J is TRBJ2-5, with D possibly being TRBD1 (6 bases). Between the trimmed V and J ends, which lost 0 bases and 4 bases, there was a span of 9 bases. From germline, CDR1 is MNHEY and CDR2 SVGAGI. The CDR3 runs 14 residues. CDR3 coding DNA: TGTGCCAGCAGTTACTCAGGCAGGGGAGAGACCCAGTACTTC. Translated, it gives CASSYSGRGETQYF.

There are many counts of this clonotype. Sequence at one end of the junction differs from germline and may be a read error. CDR3 sequence: CASRIGGAGHF. The CDR3 coding sequence is TGTGCCAGCAGAATCGGGGGGGCCGGGCACTTC. The chain uses TRBV2 and TRBJ2-7; 8 nucleotides match TRBD2. CDR1 is SNHLY and CDR2 is FYNNEI in the germline V gene. This CDR3 region has 11 residues.

This clonotype came up a few times. The V gene is TRBV7-7, the J gene TRBJ1-1; TRBD1 might be the D (6 bases). The length of the CDR3 is 16 residues. Germline lookup yields CDR1 SSHAT and CDR2 FNYEAQ (reference sequence). Deletions cut 5 bases from V and 1 base from J, with 17 bases between. The CDR3 here is CASSPRTRTENTEAFF. In DNA form, the CDR3 reads TGTGCCAGCAGCCCTCGCACTCGGACAGAGAACACTGAAGCTTTCTTT.

This clonotype was counted ten times or more. V usage is TRBV7-7 and J usage is TRBJ2-7, with D unresolved. Germline CDR1 and CDR2: SSHAT and FNYEAQ (reference sequence). CDR3 size: 13 residues. V shed 2 bases and J shed 3 bases, with 8 bases lying between them. CDR3 bases: TGTGCCAGCAGCTTAAAGGGTAGCTACGAGCAGTACTTC. It translates to CASSLKGSYEQYF.

The genes are TRBV13 and TRBJ2-1; 9 nucleotides agree with TRBD2. CDR3 length: 16 residues. Germline trimming cut 5 bases from V and 0 bases from J; bases unmatched to any gene: 5. Germline-derived CDR1 and CDR2 are PRHDT and FYEKMQ (reference sequence). The CDR3 loop reads CASSGQRGVSYNEQFF. CDR3 nucleotides: TGTGCCAGCAGCGGCCAGCGGGGGGTCTCCTACAATGAGCAGTTCTTC.

The rearrangement joins TRBV5-1 to TRBJ1-1; TRBD1 is a possible D gene (5 bases). Germline CDR1 is SGHRS and CDR2 is YFSETQ. This CDR3 is 16 amino acids long. V lost 0 bases to trimming and J lost 5 bases, with 17 bases between them. DNA of the CDR3: TGCGCCAGCAGCTTGGGCCCCCAGGGCTTGGGTACTGAAGCTTTCTTT. As protein: CASSLGPQGLGTEAFF.

This clonotype was counted ten times or more. This chain uses TRBV7-6 with TRBJ2-2, with D possibly being TRBD2 (6 bases). The CDR3 extends over 18 amino acids. Per the germline V gene, CDR1 is SGHVS and CDR2 is FNYEAQ. Between the trimmed V and J ends, which lost 5 bases and 3 bases, there was a span of 22 bases. The DNA for the CDR3 is TGTGCCAGCAGCCCCGAGCCGGCGGGAAAAGGGTACACCGGGGAGCTGTTTTTT. The encoded protein is CASSPEPAGKGYTGELFF.

This chain links TRBV20-1 with TRBJ1-1, with 8 bases fitting TRBD1. The CDR3 runs to 15 residues. J gave up 0 bases and V 3 bases, and 6 bases lay outside the gene matches. Germline values: CDR1 DFQATT, CDR2 SNEGSKA (reference sequence). The CDR3 loop is CSARGGQGMNTEAFF. Written as DNA, the CDR3 is TGCAGTGCTAGGGGAGGACAGGGCATGAACACTGAAGCTTTCTTT.

The chain carries TRBV7-2 and TRBJ2-7, with TRBD2 matching over 13 bases. CDR1 is SGHTA, CDR2 FQGNSA, per germline. V was clipped by 3 bases and J by 4 bases; unmatched bases: 9. This CDR3 contains 17 residues. CDR3 in amino acids: CASSFGLAGVWTYEQYF. The CDR3 region has the DNA TGTGCCAGCAGCTTCGGACTAGCGGGGGTCTGGACTTACGAGCAGTACTTC.

There are many counts of this clonotype. The genes are TRBV5-1 and TRBJ2-7; TRBD1 is a possible D gene (6 bases). Trimming stripped 0 bases from V and 5 bases from J, with 15 bases between. The CDR3 length is 15 residues. CDR1 and CDR2 (germline): SGHRS, YFSETQ. For the CDR3, the DNA is TGCGCCAGCAGCTTGGCCGCAGGGGAAGTTAACGAGCAGTACTTC. This translates into CASSLAAGEVNEQYF.

The table lists this clonotype with a few counts. The chain couples TRBV10-2 to TRBJ1-2, with 7 positions matching TRBD1. V lost 2 bases and J lost 3; bases outside the gene matches: 9. Per the germline V gene, CDR1 is WSHSY and CDR2 is SAAADI. This CDR3 comprises 16 residues. CDR3 coding DNA: TGCGCCAGCAGTGAGCCGGGACAGCCACATGACTATGGCTACACCTTC. Translating gives CASSEPGQPHDYGYTF.